These T cell receptor beta chains were read from a single sample in a study of T cell responses to AZD1222 COVID-19 vaccine. Assay used: immunoSEQ multiplex PCR; TCRdb lists only in-frame clones, some missing. The table shows around 99,000 clones, with roughly 92% occurring only once. Sequences were derived from peripheral blood, sampled on day 0 of AZD1222 vaccination. The receptor source for this set is an adult in good health. Both conserved end residues are part of each CDR3. The D gene is left open where the match is weak. Size is omitted from some rows. Given values are once, few, many or a class for expanded clones.

CDR3 protein | CDR3 DNA | J gene | V gene | clone size | CDR3 length | D gene
CASSQETLNVRGPWNEQFF | TGTGCCAGCAGCCAAGAAACCCTAAACGTCCGGGGGCCTTGGAATGAGCAGTTCTTC | TRBJ2-1 | TRBV14 | NA | 19 | NA
CASSVAARGQDTQYF | TGTGCCAGCAGCGTAGCTGCCAGGGGGCAAGATACGCAGTATTTT | TRBJ2-3 | TRBV9 | NA | 15 | TRBD1
CAISESSGTSSGNTIYF | TGTGCCATCAGTGAGTCAAGTGGCACAAGCTCTGGAAACACCATATATTTT | TRBJ1-3 | TRBV10-3 | few | 17 | NA
CASSDITVSSYNSPLHF | TGTGCCAGCAGTGATATAACAGTTAGCTCCTATAATTCACCCCTCCACTTT | TRBJ1-6 | TRBV25-1 | NA | 17 | NA
CASTLQGSGGELFF | TGCGCCAGCACCCTCCAGGGGTCGGGCGGGGAGCTGTTTTTT | TRBJ2-2 | TRBV5-1 | NA | 14 | NA
CASSLGGASLYNEQFF | TGCGCCAGCAGCTTAGGGGGGGCCTCCCTGTACAATGAGCAGTTCTTC | TRBJ2-1 | TRBV5-1 | NA | 16 | NA
CASRLITGGNSPLHF | TGCGCCAGCAGGCTTATCACAGGGGGTAATTCACCCCTCCACTTT | TRBJ1-6 | TRBV4-1 | NA | 15 | TRBD1
CASSPTGEGEQFF | TGTGCCAGCAGTCCCACAGGGGAAGGTGAGCAGTTCTTC | TRBJ2-1 | TRBV12-3/TRBV12-4 | once | 13 | TRBD1
CASSLAPGTGYYNSPLHF | TGTGCCAGCAGCTTGGCACCCGGGACAGGGTACTATAATTCACCCCTCCACTTT | TRBJ1-6 | TRBV5-8 | NA | 18 | TRBD1
CASSPQGPTNSPLHF | TGTGCCAGCTCACCACAGGGACCAACTAATTCACCCCTCCACTTT | TRBJ1-6 | TRBV18 | NA | 15 | NA
CASSLVPMNTEAFF | TGTGCCAGCAGCTTGGTACCGATGAACACTGAAGCTTTCTTT | TRBJ1-1 | TRBV5-6 | NA | 14 | NA
CASSSQETQYF | TGTGCCAGCAGCTCCCAAGAGACCCAGTACTTC | TRBJ2-5 | TRBV5-4 | NA | 11 | NA
CSASWGPETQYF | TGCAGTGCTAGTTGGGGACCGGAGACCCAGTACTTC | TRBJ2-5 | TRBV20-1 | NA | 12 | NA
CASSPAGGDAKNIQYF | TGTGCCAGCAGCCCCGCCGGAGGGGATGCCAAAAACATTCAGTACTTC | TRBJ2-4 | TRBV7-9 | many | 16 | NA
CASSRLRGTNEKLFF | TGTGCCAGCAGCCGTTTGAGAGGGACTAATGAAAAACTGTTTTTT | TRBJ1-4 | TRBV7-8 | NA | 15 | NA
CASSQDRYPGEQYF | TGCGCCAGCAGCCAAGATCGGTATCCGGGGGAGCAGTACTTC | TRBJ2-7 | TRBV4-3 | NA | 14 | NA
CASSLTGWNQPQHF | TGTGCCAGCAGTTTAACAGGGTGGAATCAGCCCCAGCATTTT | TRBJ1-5 | TRBV27 | NA | 14 | NA
CASSLGGDYGYTF | TGTGCCAGCAGCTTAGGGGGAGACTATGGCTACACCTTC | TRBJ1-2 | TRBV5-6 | NA | 13 | NA
CATPGLREAFF | TGTGCGACGCCGGGCCTCAGGGAGGCTTTCTTT | TRBJ1-1 | TRBV6-5 | NA | 11 | NA
CASSFANTEAFF | TGTGCCAGCAGCTTCGCGAACACTGAAGCTTTCTTT | TRBJ1-1 | TRBV11-2 | NA | 12 | NA
CASSQRFQPQHF | TGTGCCAGCAGTCAGCGGTTTCAGCCCCAGCATTTT | TRBJ1-5 | TRBV6-5 | NA | 12 | NA
CASSLFVQGKSGELFF | TGTGCCAGCAGTTTATTCGTTCAGGGAAAGTCCGGGGAGCTGTTTTTT | TRBJ2-2 | TRBV27 | NA | 16 | NA
CASSGQVYQPQHF | TGTGCCAGCAGTGGACAGGTGTATCAGCCCCAGCATTTT | TRBJ1-5 | TRBV12-3/TRBV12-4 | once | 13 | TRBD1
CASSLRLAGLETGELFF | TGCGCCAGCAGCTTGCGACTAGCGGGATTGGAGACCGGGGAGCTGTTTTTT | TRBJ2-2 | TRBV5-1 | NA | 17 | TRBD2
CASSLYGALNTEAFF | TGTGCCAGCAGCTTGTACGGCGCCCTGAACACTGAAGCTTTCTTT | TRBJ1-1 | TRBV5-8 | NA | 15 | NA
CASMDGSYEQYF | TGTGCCAGTATGGACGGCTCCTACGAGCAGTACTTC | TRBJ2-7 | TRBV19 | NA | 12 | NA
CASSLGSSEQYF | TGTGCCAGCAGCTTGGGGAGCTCCGAGCAGTACTTC | TRBJ2-7 | TRBV7-9 | once | 12 | NA
CASSLIGYLGTTNEKLFF | TGTGCCAGCAGCCTCATCGGGTATCTTGGGACAACTAATGAAAAACTGTTTTTT | TRBJ1-4 | TRBV3-1/TRBV3-2 | NA | 18 | NA
CASSILGGRRPYEQYF | TGTGCCAGTAGTATCTTAGGTGGGAGACGGCCCTACGAGCAGTACTTC | TRBJ2-7 | TRBV19 | NA | 16 | NA
CASSLEASGVSEAFF | TGTGCCAGCAGCTTAGAGGCGTCAGGGGTATCTGAAGCTTTCTTT | TRBJ1-1 | TRBV7-2 | once | 15 | NA
CAWSVSTNTGELFF | TGTGCCTGGAGTGTGTCAACGAACACCGGGGAGCTGTTTTTT | TRBJ2-2 | TRBV30 | NA | 14 | NA
CASRQNENTEAFF | TGTGCCAGTCGACAGAACGAGAACACTGAAGCTTTCTTT | TRBJ1-1 | TRBV6-6 | once | 13 | NA
CSVETGGRVYGYTF | TGCAGCGTCGAAACAGGGGGTCGGGTCTATGGCTACACCTTC | TRBJ1-2 | TRBV29-1 | NA | 14 | TRBD1
CASSPGGVTFFYGYTF | TGTGCCAGCAGTCCCGGTGGCGTTACCTTCTTCTATGGCTACACCTTC | TRBJ1-2 | TRBV28 | NA | 16 | NA
CASSYGRGGGNTIYF | TGTGCCAGCAGTTACGGCAGGGGAGGTGGAAACACCATATATTTT | TRBJ1-3 | TRBV6-5 | NA | 15 | NA
CASSPGNGRGTSYEQYF | TGTGCCAGCTCACCAGGAAATGGGCGGGGGACCTCCTACGAGCAGTACTTC | TRBJ2-7 | TRBV18 | NA | 17 | TRBD2
CATSTRTGMNTEAFF | TGTGCCACCAGCACACGGACGGGGATGAACACTGAAGCTTTCTTT | TRBJ1-1 | TRBV15 | NA | 15 | NA
CARTRVAGNTIYF | TGTGCCAGGACGAGGGTGGCTGGAAACACCATATATTTT | TRBJ1-3 | TRBV19 | NA | 13 | NA
CASSVGGSPNSPLHF | TGTGCCAGCAGCGTAGGAGGTTCCCCGAATTCACCCCTCCACTTT | TRBJ1-6 | TRBV9 | NA | 15 | NA
CASSVSGVFDEQYF | TGCGCCAGCAGCGTTAGCGGGGTTTTCGACGAGCAGTACTTC | TRBJ2-7 | TRBV5-1 | NA | 14 | TRBD2
CASSLDRNSPLHF | TGTGCCAGCAGCTTAGATCGAAATTCACCCCTCCACTTT | TRBJ1-6 | TRBV7-9 | NA | 13 | NA
CASSLALGETQYF | TGCGCCAGCAGCTTGGCCTTAGGAGAGACCCAGTACTTC | TRBJ2-5 | TRBV5-1 | NA | 13 | NA
CASSVRGNTEAFF | TGTGCCAGCAGCGTTAGAGGGAACACTGAAGCTTTCTTT | TRBJ1-1 | TRBV11-3 | NA | 13 | NA
CASGLDWDRANYGYTF | TGTGCTAGTGGTTTGGACTGGGACCGGGCTAACTATGGCTACACCTTC | TRBJ1-2 | TRBV12-5 | NA | 16 | NA
CASSYGRGSYEQYF | TGTGCCAGCAGTTACGGCCGGGGGTCCTACGAGCAGTACTTC | TRBJ2-7 | TRBV6-5 | NA | 14 | NA
CASSLNRDTGYTF | TGTGCCAGCAGCCTGAACCGGGACACTGGCTACACCTTC | TRBJ1-2 | TRBV9 | NA | 13 | NA
CASSPTSGGAAEQYF | TGCGCCAGCAGCCCCACTAGCGGGGGGGCCGCCGAGCAGTACTTC | TRBJ2-7 | TRBV5-1 | NA | 15 | TRBD2
CASREGGLGNQPQHF | TGTGCCAGTAGGGAGGGGGGCCTCGGCAATCAGCCCCAGCATTTT | TRBJ1-5 | TRBV19 | few | 15 | NA
CASNRKGWNSPLHF | TGTGCCAGCAATCGGAAGGGTTGGAATTCACCCCTCCACTTT | TRBJ1-6 | TRBV2 | NA | 14 | NA
CASSRSGATTGELFF | TGCGCCAGCAGCCGTAGCGGGGCGACCACCGGGGAGCTGTTTTTT | TRBJ2-2 | TRBV4-1 | NA | 15 | TRBD2
CASSQGNVAGMNTGELFF | TGCGCCAGCAGCCAAGGTAACGTGGCAGGGATGAACACCGGGGAGCTGTTTTTT | TRBJ2-2 | TRBV4-3 | NA | 18 | NA
CASSLIGPGNEQFF | TGTGCCAGCAGCTTAATAGGGCCAGGCAATGAGCAGTTCTTC | TRBJ2-1 | TRBV7-9 | NA | 14 | NA
CSVGETGRYEKLFF | TGCAGCGTGGGGGAGACAGGGAGGTATGAAAAACTGTTTTTT | TRBJ1-4 | TRBV29-1 | NA | 14 | TRBD1
CASSQDLPAAQTINYGYTF | TGCGCCAGCAGCCAAGATCTTCCGGCAGCCCAAACAATTAACTATGGCTACACCTTC | TRBJ1-2 | TRBV4-3 | NA | 19 | NA
CASSLGLLYGYTF | TGTGCCAGCAGCTTGGGACTACTATATGGCTACACCTTC | TRBJ1-2 | TRBV7-8 | NA | 13 | NA